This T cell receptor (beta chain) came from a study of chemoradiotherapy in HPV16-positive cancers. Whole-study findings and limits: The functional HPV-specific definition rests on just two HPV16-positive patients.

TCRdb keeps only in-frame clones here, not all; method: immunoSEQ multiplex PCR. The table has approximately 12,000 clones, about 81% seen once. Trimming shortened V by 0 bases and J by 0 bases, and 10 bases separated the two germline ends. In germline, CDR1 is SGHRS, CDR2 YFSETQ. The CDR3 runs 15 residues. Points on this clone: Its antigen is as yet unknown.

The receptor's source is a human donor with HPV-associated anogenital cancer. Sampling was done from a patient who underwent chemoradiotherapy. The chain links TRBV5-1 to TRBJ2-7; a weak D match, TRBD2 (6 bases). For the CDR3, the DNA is TGCGCCAGCAGCTTGGATGGGAGGCTCTCCTACGAGCAGTACTTC. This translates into CASSLDGRLSYEQYF.